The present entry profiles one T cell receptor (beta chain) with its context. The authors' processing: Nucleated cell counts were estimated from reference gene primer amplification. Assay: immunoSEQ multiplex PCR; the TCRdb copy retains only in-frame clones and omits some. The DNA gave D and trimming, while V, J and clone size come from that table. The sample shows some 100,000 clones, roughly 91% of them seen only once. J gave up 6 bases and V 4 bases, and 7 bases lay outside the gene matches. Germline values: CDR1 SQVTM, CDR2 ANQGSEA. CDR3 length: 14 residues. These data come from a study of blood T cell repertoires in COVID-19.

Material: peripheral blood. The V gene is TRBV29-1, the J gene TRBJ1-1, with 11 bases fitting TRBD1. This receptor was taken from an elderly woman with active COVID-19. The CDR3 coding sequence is TGCAGCGTTGTGGACAGGGGGCGATCCTCTGAAGCTTTCTTT. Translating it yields CSVVDRGRSSEAFF.